The count of the clone carrying this T cell receptor beta chain is one. The antigen is undetermined. The CDR3 length is 14 residues. Germline CDR1 and CDR2: SNHLY and FYNNEI. The V gene lost 3 bases and the J gene lost 4 bases, with 12 bases spanning the gap. The data stem from a study of shared clonotypes between healthy human individuals. Whole-study findings and limits: Tissue TCR repertoires likely differ from these blood-only repertoires.

The naive CD8 population came from CD45RO-negative cells selected for CCR7, without terminally differentiated effector memory CD45RA+ cells. Each subset's genomic DNA was shared equally among a number of immunoSEQ plates. The repertoire was sequenced with immunoSEQ multiplex PCR; TCRdb's copy has only in-frame clones and lacks some. The sample carries about 1,800,000 clones, approximately 95% recorded once. Sequenced material: naive CD8+ T cells sorted from blood. The clonotype originates from a man younger than 35 in good health. V usage is TRBV2 and J usage is TRBJ1-1, with D tentatively TRBD1 (6 bases). The CDR3: CASSDRPGVTEAFF. The CDR3 nucleotides read TGTGCCAGCAGTGATCGTCCAGGGGTCACTGAAGCTTTCTTT.